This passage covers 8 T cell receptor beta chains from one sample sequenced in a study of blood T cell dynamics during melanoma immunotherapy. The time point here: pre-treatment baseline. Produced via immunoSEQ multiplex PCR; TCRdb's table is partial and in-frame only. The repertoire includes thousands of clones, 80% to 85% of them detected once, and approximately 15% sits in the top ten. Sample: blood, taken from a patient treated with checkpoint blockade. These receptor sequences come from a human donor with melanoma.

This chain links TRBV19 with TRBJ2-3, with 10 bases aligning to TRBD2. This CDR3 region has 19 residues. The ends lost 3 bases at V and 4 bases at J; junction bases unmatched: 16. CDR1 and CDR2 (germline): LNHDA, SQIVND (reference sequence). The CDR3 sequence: CASSIRSAAGGPMADTQYF. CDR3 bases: TGTGCCAGTAGTATTCGGTCTGCAGCGGGAGGGCCGATGGCAGATACGCAGTATTTT.

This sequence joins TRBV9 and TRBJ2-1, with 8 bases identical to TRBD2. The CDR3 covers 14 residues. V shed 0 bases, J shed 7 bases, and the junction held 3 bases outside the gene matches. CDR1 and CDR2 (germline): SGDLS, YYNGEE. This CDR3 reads CASSVAGGMNEQFF. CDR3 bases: TGTGCCAGCAGCGTAGCGGGAGGGATGAATGAGCAGTTCTTC.

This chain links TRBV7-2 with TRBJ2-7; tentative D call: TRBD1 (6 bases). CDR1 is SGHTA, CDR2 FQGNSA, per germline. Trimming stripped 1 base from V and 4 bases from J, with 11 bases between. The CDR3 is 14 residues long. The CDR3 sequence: CASSLGGTLYEQYF. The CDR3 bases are TGTGCCAGCAGCTTAGGGGGGACACTTTACGAGCAGTACTTC.

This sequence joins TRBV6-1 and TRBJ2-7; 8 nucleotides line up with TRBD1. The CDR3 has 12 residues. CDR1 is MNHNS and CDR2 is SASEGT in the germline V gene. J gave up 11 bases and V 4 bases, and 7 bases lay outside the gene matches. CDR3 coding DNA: TGTGCCAGCAGTGTTTCCGCGGGACAGGAGTACTTC. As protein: CASSVSAGQEYF.

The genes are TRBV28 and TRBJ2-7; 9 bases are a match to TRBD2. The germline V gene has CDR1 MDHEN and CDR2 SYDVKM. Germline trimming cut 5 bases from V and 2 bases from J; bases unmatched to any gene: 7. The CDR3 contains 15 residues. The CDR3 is CASSARTSDPYEQYF. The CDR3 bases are TGTGCCAGCAGTGCCCGGACTAGCGATCCCTACGAGCAGTACTTC.

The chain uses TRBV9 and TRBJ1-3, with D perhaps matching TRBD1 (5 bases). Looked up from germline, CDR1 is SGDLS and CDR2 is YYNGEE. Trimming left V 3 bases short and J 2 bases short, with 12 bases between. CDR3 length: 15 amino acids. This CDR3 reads CASSGGTVTGNTIYF. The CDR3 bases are TGTGCCAGCAGCGGCGGGACGGTCACTGGAAACACCATATATTTT.

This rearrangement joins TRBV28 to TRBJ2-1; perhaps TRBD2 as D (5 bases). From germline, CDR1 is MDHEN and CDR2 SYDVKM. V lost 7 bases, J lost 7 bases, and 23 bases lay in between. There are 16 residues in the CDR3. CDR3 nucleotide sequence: TGTGCCAGCATCCCTACGCTAGCCAACCGTTATAATGAGCAGTTCTTC. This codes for CASIPTLANRYNEQFF.

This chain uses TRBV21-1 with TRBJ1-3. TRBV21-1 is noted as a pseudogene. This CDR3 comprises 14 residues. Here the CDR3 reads CASSTPDSGNTIYF. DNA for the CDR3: TGTGCCAGCAGCACACCGGACTCTGGAAACACCATATATTTT.